The 18 T cell receptor beta chains in this list originate from one sample, sequenced in a study of OX40 agonist ivuxolimab in advanced cancers. Libraries were prepared by immunoSEQ multiplex PCR; TCRdb keeps only in-frame clonotypes and omits some of them. The sample holds 35,000 to 45,000 clones, around four fifths seen once. This material consisted of CD4+ or CD8+ T cells sorted from blood, taken in a trial of the OX40 agonist ivuxolimab. These receptors originate from an adult with an advanced solid tumor such as melanoma, head and neck, liver or kidney cancer.

The chain is built from TRBV7-3 and TRBJ2-7; 7 bases are a match to TRBD2. The CDR3 sequence is 15 residues long. V lost 2 bases, J lost 2 bases, and 6 bases stayed unmatched. The V gene's germline CDR1 is SGHTA and CDR2 FQGTGA. This chain's CDR3 is CASSLAAGAPYEQYF. CDR3 DNA: TGTGCCAGCAGCTTAGCTGCGGGAGCACCCTACGAGCAGTACTTC.

The chain recombines TRBV5-6 with TRBJ1-2; 8 positions match TRBD1. The germline CDR1 and CDR2 sequences are SGHDT and YYEEEE. Trimming cost V 0 bases and J 3 bases; bases outside gene matches: 7. CDR3 length: 16 residues. The CDR3 nucleotides are TGTGCCAGCAGCTTGGACAGGGGGGTATTTGACTATGGCTACACCTTC. Amino acid sequence: CASSLDRGVFDYGYTF.

This chain uses TRBV7-3 with TRBJ2-7; no firm D call. Germline CDR1 and CDR2: SGHTA and FQGTGA. V lost 3 bases and J lost 3, with 12 bases in between. There are 14 residues in the CDR3. The chain's CDR3 is CASSFEVSHYEQYF. The DNA of the CDR3 is TGTGCCAGCAGCTTTGAAGTATCCCACTACGAGCAGTACTTC.

This sequence joins TRBV6-1 and TRBJ2-1; D gene unclear. The CDR3 is 14 amino acids. Per germline, CDR1 MNHNS and CDR2 SASEGT. The V gene lost 6 bases and the J gene lost 9 bases, with 18 bases spanning the gap. As DNA, the CDR3 is TGTGCCAGCAGGGGATCTGGGGTCCTGGGTGAGCAGTTCTTC. Protein sequence: CASRGSGVLGEQFF.

The chain combines TRBV7-8 with TRBJ1-1; D is uncertain. This CDR3 has 14 amino acids. Per the germline V gene, CDR1 is SGHVS and CDR2 is FQNEAQ. V shed 5 bases and J shed 1 base, with 11 bases lying between them. CDR3 in amino acids: CASSPPLRNTEAFF. In DNA, the CDR3 is TGTGCCAGCAGCCCCCCGCTCAGGAACACTGAAGCTTTCTTT.

This chain uses TRBV12-5 with TRBJ2-7; D is uncertain. The CDR3 totals 15 residues. V lost 2 bases and J lost 2, with 13 bases in between. The germline CDR1 and CDR2 sequences are LGHNT and FRNRAP. Here the CDR3 reads CASGLKVAQTYEQYF. DNA for the CDR3: TGTGCTAGTGGTTTGAAGGTAGCACAAACCTACGAGCAGTACTTC.

The gene calls are TRBV15 and TRBJ1-2, with D hard to call. V was trimmed by 0 bases and J by 7 bases, leaving 12 bases between them. Germline values: CDR1 LNHNV, CDR2 YYDKDF (reference sequence). This CDR3 contains 14 residues. The CDR3 here is CATSRDRHTVGYTF. The CDR3 DNA is TGTGCCACCAGCAGAGATCGACATACGGTTGGCTACACCTTC.

The rearrangement links TRBV15 to TRBJ1-1; weak D call: TRBD1 (6 bases). Per the germline V gene, CDR1 is LNHNV and CDR2 is YYDKDF (reference sequence). The germline V and J ends were trimmed by 0 bases and 5 bases, with 19 bases remaining between them. This CDR3 is built from 17 residues. Here the CDR3 reads CATSRDRSGARKTEAFF. In DNA form, the CDR3 reads TGTGCCACCAGCAGAGATCGGTCGGGGGCGCGGAAAACTGAAGCTTTCTTT.

V gene TRBV18 combines with J gene TRBJ2-7; 8 positions agree with TRBD1. The CDR3 extends over 14 amino acids. The V and J ends lost 3 bases and 1 base, in that order; junction bases with no gene match: 2. The germline V gene encodes CDR1 KGHSH and CDR2 LQKENI. The CDR3 here is CASSPGTGSYEQYF. CDR3 DNA: TGTGCCAGCTCACCCGGGACAGGTTCCTACGAGCAGTACTTC.

V and J are TRBV19 and TRBJ1-5; unclear D gene. Germline CDR1 is LNHDA and CDR2 is SQIVND (reference sequence). Trimming removed 2 bases from V and 3 bases from J, with 5 bases in between. The CDR3 is 13 amino acids. The CDR3 DNA reads TGTGCCAGTAGTATATGGGTCAATCAGCCCCAGCATTTT. The encoded protein is CASSIWVNQPQHF.

This chain joins TRBV19 and TRBJ1-3; D not resolved. V lost 0 bases and J 3 bases, leaving 9 bases between the germline ends. The germline gives CDR1 LNHDA, CDR2 SQIVND (reference sequence). The CDR3 covers 15 residues. The CDR3 here is CASSIDVNYGNTIYF. The CDR3 DNA is TGTGCCAGTAGTATAGATGTAAACTATGGAAACACCATATATTTT.

The chain carries TRBV7-6 and TRBJ1-4, with D unresolved. CDR3 length: 15 residues. Trimming pared 3 bases from V and 5 bases from J, leaving 13 bases between. CDR1 and CDR2 from the germline V gene are SGHVS and FNYEAQ. The CDR3 here is CASSLTDLVNEKLFF. The CDR3 DNA follows: TGTGCCAGCAGCTTGACGGACTTGGTGAATGAAAAACTGTTTTTT.

The chain recombines TRBV6-5 with TRBJ1-5, with D possibly TRBD1 on 6 matching bases. Trimming cost V 6 bases and J 6 bases, with 18 bases left between them. This CDR3 has 15 amino acids. Germline CDR1 is MNHEY and CDR2 is SVGAGI. The CDR3 DNA reads TGTGCCAGCAGCTCAACAGGGAAAGCGATTCAGCCCCAGCATTTT. It codes for CASSSTGKAIQPQHF.

The chain uses TRBV7-6 and TRBJ1-1; TRBD1 matches at 12 bases. The CDR3 length is 16 residues. V lost 8 bases, J lost 10 bases, and 17 bases stayed unmatched. Germline V gene data show CDR1 as SGHVS and CDR2 as FNYEAQ. Here the CDR3 DNA reads TGTGCCAGCGAAGCCGGGACAGGGGGCGACTCGGGTGGAGCTTTCTTT. This sequence encodes CASEAGTGGDSGGAFF.

The chain carries TRBV9 and TRBJ1-4; D remains ambiguous. CDR1 and CDR2 from the germline V gene are SGDLS and YYNGEE. The CDR3 totals 12 residues. Trimming removed 3 bases from V and 7 bases from J, with 7 bases in between. The CDR3 protein is CASSAGPEKLFF. CDR3 nucleotides: TGTGCCAGCAGCGCCGGGCCTGAAAAACTGTTTTTT.

This chain links TRBV5-8 with TRBJ1-5; unclear D gene. The V end lost 4 bases, the J end lost 9 bases, and 11 bases lay between the germline ends. Germline V gene sequence: CDR1 SGHTS, CDR2 YDEGEE. CDR3 size: 12 residues. In DNA, the CDR3 is TGTGCCAGCAGCCCCTCCCATAGGCCCCAGCATTTT. Translated, it gives CASSPSHRPQHF.

The rearrangement joins TRBV2 to TRBJ2-1; 8 bases align to TRBD2. The V segment lost 5 bases and the J segment 6 bases; nucleotides outside the gene matches: 6. The germline V gene encodes CDR1 SNHLY and CDR2 FYNNEI. The CDR3 loop spans 14 amino acids. As DNA, the CDR3 is TGTGCCAGCAGTCTTGCGGGAGGTAGCAATGAGCAGTTCTTC. Its translation is CASSLAGGSNEQFF.

The rearrangement links TRBV18 to TRBJ2-3; 9 nucleotides line up with TRBD1. The CDR3 has 18 residues. Trimming removed 0 bases from V and 5 bases from J; junction bases left unmatched: 12. Looked up from germline, CDR1 is KGHSH and CDR2 is LQKENI. The CDR3 loop is CASSPPWRGQGGGDTQYF. In nucleotides, the CDR3 is TGTGCCAGCTCACCACCATGGAGGGGACAGGGAGGAGGAGATACGCAGTATTTT.